These 14 T cell receptor beta chains originate from one sample sequenced in a study of beta chain features in type 1 diabetes. General study findings and limits: Shortening that was moderate but significant affected the TCRB CDR3s of Type 1 diabetes patients in all four CD4+ subsets.

Sequenced material consisted of expressed TCRB transcripts (all of the isolated RNA was reverse transcribed). TCRdb's table, derived via immunoSEQ multiplex PCR, lists solely in-frame clones and lacks some. The sample lists under 850,000 clones, 13% occurring once. The antigens these receptors bind are not known. Sequencing was performed on naive CD4+ T cells from blood. The receptors stem from a man younger than 35 with type 1 diabetes.

The V call is TRBV25-1, the J call TRBJ1-3; D is unresolved. The germline V and J ends were trimmed by 11 bases and 4 bases, with 18 bases remaining between them. The germline V gene has CDR1 MGHDK and CDR2 SYGVNS. The CDR3 loop spans 14 amino acids. CDR3 in DNA: TGTGCCGGAGAAGGACTTTTCAACGGAAACACCATATATTTT. Its protein is CAGEGLFNGNTIYF.

The J gene is TRBJ1-2, the V gene TRBV30, with TRBD1 matching 9 bases. The length of the CDR3 is 14 residues. CDR1 GTSNPN and CDR2 SVGIG come from the germline V gene (reference sequence). The J segment lost 8 bases and the V segment lost 2 bases, leaving 9 bases of the junction unmatched. CDR3: CAWSSGQGGGGYTF. The CDR3 DNA sequence: TGTGCCTGGAGTTCGGGACAGGGAGGTGGGGGCTACACCTTC.

This rearrangement joins TRBV5-6 to TRBJ2-2; 7 bases align to TRBD1. Unmatched junction bases numbered 7, after V lost 3 bases and J lost 5 bases. The CDR3 runs 15 residues. In germline, CDR1 is SGHDT, CDR2 YYEEEE. CDR3 sequence (DNA): TGTGCCAGCAGCTCCATGACCAGGGGGACCGGGGAGCTGTTTTTT. It codes for CASSSMTRGTGELFF.

The table lists this clone with a few counts. This sample includes further DNA sequences coding for the same CDR3. This chain joins TRBV5-1 and TRBJ1-1; D is unresolved. Germline-derived CDR1 and CDR2 are SGHRS and YFSETQ. Trimming cost V 0 bases and J 2 bases, with 8 bases left between them. The CDR3 length is 14 residues. The CDR3 bases are TGCGCCAGCAGCTTGGGGCCAGCAAACACTGAAGCTTTCTTT. This encodes CASSLGPANTEAFF.

This sequence joins TRBV5-1 and TRBJ1-4; unclear D gene. From germline, CDR1 is SGHRS and CDR2 YFSETQ. V was clipped by 0 bases and J by 2 bases, with 5 bases between them. The CDR3 covers 14 residues. The CDR3 sequence: CASSLDGTNEKLFF. CDR3 in DNA: TGCGCCAGCAGCTTGGACGGGACTAATGAAAAACTGTTTTTT. The variable domain in full, completed from reference TRBV5-1 and TRBJ1-4, reads KAGVTQTPRYLIKTRGQQVTLSCSPISGHRSVSWYQQTPGQGLQFLFEYFSETQRNKGNFPGRFSGRQFSNSRSEMNVSTLELGDSALYLCASSLDGTNEKLFFGSGTQLSVL.

In its sample, this clone was seen a few times. The CDR3 sequence: CASSFPFGELFF. The CDR3 region has the DNA TGTGCCAGCAGTTTTCCATTCGGGGAGCTGTTTTTT. This chain joins TRBV28 and TRBJ2-2; D gene uncertain. CDR3 length: 12 amino acids. The ends were cut back, 3 bases at V and 7 bases at J, with 6 bases in the middle. The germline CDR1 and CDR2 sequences are MDHEN and SYDVKM.

The chain's CDR3 is CASSDNLYEQYF. CDR3 in DNA: TGCGCCAGCAGCGACAATCTATACGAGCAGTACTTC. The chain links TRBV5-1 to TRBJ2-7; D unresolved. The CDR3 covers 12 residues. Germline V gene sequence: CDR1 SGHRS, CDR2 YFSETQ. With 4 bases removed from V and 4 bases from J, the gap between germline ends came to 9 bases.

The V gene is TRBV10-3, the J gene TRBJ2-7; TRBD1 is a possible D gene (5 bases). Germline CDR1 ENHRY, CDR2 SYGVKD. The CDR3 has 13 amino acids. V lost 6 bases and J lost 2, with 11 bases in between. In nucleotides, the CDR3 is TGTGCCATCAGCCCCGACAGTACCTACGAGCAGTACTTC. It encodes CAISPDSTYEQYF.

With respect to this clone: Germline is not matched at one junction end, which may reflect a read error. The chain has TRBV7-9 and TRBJ2-7; 10 positions match TRBD2. This CDR3 is built from 14 residues. CDR1 and CDR2 from the germline V gene are SEHNR and FQNEAQ (reference sequence). The CDR3, as DNA: TGTGCCAGCAGCCTAGCGGGGGCTGTCTACGAGCAGTACTTC. This gives the protein CASSLAGAVYEQYF.

The V call is TRBV5-6, the J call TRBJ1-2; the D is unclear. The CDR3 length is 14 residues. V lost 0 bases to trimming and J lost 6 bases, with 12 bases between them. CDR1 is SGHDT and CDR2 is YYEEEE in the germline V gene. CDR3 DNA sequence: TGTGCCAGCAGCTTGGATCGCGTAGAGCATGGCTACACCTTC. Residues: CASSLDRVEHGYTF. Looking up the rest from reference TRBV5-6 and TRBJ1-2 gives the full variable domain: DAGVTQSPTHLIKTRGQQVTLRCSPKSGHDTVSWYQQALGQGPQFIFQYYEEEERQRGNFPDRFSGHQFPNYSSELNVNALLLGDSALYLCASSLDRVEHGYTFGSGTRLTVV.

This clone was observed a handful of times. The genes are TRBV4-2 and TRBJ1-2, with 9 positions matching TRBD1. This CDR3 contains 13 residues. CDR1 and CDR2 from the germline V gene are LGHNA and YNFKEQ. With V trimmed by 3 bases and J by 8 bases, 4 bases remained unmatched. Here the CDR3 DNA reads TGTGCCAGCAGCCAGAGGACAGGGGAAGGCTACACCTTC. Protein: CASSQRTGEGYTF.

The J gene is TRBJ1-6, the V gene TRBV25-1, with 8 bases fitting TRBD1. Germline V gene data show CDR1 as MGHDK and CDR2 as SYGVNS. This CDR3 comprises 14 residues. Trimming cost V 2 bases and J 10 bases; bases outside gene matches: 4. CDR3 DNA: TGTGCCAGCAGTGAAGGACAGGGAGGCTCACCCCTCCACTTT. Amino acids: CASSEGQGGSPLHF.

The genes are TRBV5-1 and TRBJ2-7; D may correspond to TRBD1 or TRBD2 (5 bases each). The germline CDR1 and CDR2 sequences are SGHRS and YFSETQ. This CDR3 region has 15 residues. Trimming pared 0 bases from V and 5 bases from J, leaving 15 bases between. The CDR3 region is CASSLEGTWRDEQYF. CDR3 nucleotide sequence: TGCGCCAGCAGCTTGGAAGGGACGTGGCGGGACGAGCAGTACTTC.

The V call is TRBV21-1, the J call TRBJ2-3; whether TRBD2, the table's D call, matches the DNA was not checked. TRBV21-1 is deemed a pseudogene. The CDR3 is 17 residues long. CDR3 sequence reads: CASSKAVAGGGTDTQYF. CDR3 in DNA: TGTGCCAGCAGCAAAGCTGTCGCGGGCGGGGGCACAGATACGCAGTATTTT.